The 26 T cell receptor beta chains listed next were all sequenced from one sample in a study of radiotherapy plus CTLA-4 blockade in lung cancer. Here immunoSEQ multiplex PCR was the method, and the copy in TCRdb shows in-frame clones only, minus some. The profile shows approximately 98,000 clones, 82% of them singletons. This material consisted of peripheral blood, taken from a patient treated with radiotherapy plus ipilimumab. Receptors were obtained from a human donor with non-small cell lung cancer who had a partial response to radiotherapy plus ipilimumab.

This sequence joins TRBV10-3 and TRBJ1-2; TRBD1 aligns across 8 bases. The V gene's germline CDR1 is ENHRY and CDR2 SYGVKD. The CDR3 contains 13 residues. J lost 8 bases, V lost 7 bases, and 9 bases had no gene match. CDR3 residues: CAIKTDRDLGYTF. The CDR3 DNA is TGTGCCATCAAAACGGACAGGGATTTAGGCTACACCTTC.

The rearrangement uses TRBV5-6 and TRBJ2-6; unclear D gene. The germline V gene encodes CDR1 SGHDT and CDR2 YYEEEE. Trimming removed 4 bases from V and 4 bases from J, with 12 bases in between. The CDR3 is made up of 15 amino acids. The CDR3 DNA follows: TGTGCCAGCAGCCCGAGCCCTCTGGGGGCCAACGTCCTGACTTTC. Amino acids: CASSPSPLGANVLTF.

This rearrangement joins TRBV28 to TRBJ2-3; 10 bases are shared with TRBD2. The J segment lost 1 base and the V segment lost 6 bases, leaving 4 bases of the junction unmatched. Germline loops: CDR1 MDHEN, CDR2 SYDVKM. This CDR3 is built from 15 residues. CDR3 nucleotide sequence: TGTGCCAGCAGCTTAGCGGGAGGACGCACAGATACGCAGTATTTT. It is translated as CASSLAGGRTDTQYF.

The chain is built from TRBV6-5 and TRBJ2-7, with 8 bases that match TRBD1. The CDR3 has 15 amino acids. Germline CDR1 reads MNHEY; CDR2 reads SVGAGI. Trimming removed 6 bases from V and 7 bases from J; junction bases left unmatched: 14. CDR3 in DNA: TGTGCCAGCAGAAACTCAGGGGGCTCTGTGAGTGAGCAGTACTTC. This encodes CASRNSGGSVSEQYF.

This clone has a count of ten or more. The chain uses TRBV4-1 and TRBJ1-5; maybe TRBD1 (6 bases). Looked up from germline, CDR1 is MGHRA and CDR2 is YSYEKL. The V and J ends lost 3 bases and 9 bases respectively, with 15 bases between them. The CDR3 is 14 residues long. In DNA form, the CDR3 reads TGCGCCAGCAGCCACCGACAGGCCGGAAGGCCCCAGCATTTT. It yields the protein CASSHRQAGRPQHF.

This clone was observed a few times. The CDR3 protein is CASSLELQDTQYF. DNA for the CDR3: TGCGCCAGCAGCTTGGAACTGCAAGATACGCAGTATTTT. This rearrangement joins TRBV5-1 to TRBJ2-3; D gene ambiguous. CDR3 size: 13 residues. Between the trimmed V and J ends, which lost 0 bases and 5 bases, there was a span of 7 bases. Germline values: CDR1 SGHRS, CDR2 YFSETQ.

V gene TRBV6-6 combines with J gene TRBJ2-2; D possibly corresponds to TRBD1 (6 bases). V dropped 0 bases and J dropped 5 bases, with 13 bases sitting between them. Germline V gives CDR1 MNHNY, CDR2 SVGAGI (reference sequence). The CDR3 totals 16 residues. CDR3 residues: CASSYSYRDQTGELFF. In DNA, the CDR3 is TGTGCCAGCAGTTACTCGTACAGGGACCAAACCGGGGAGCTGTTTTTT.

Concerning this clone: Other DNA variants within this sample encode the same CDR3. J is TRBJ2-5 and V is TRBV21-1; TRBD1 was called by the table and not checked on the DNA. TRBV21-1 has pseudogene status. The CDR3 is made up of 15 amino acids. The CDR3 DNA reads TGTGCCAGCTACAAAGGGGGGCAGGGGGGAGAGACCCAGTACTTC. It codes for CASYKGGQGGETQYF.

Written as DNA, the CDR3 is TGTGCCAGCAGCTTCTCAAATCGGGAGCAGTACTTC. This translates into CASSFSNREQYF. V is TRBV7-9 and J is TRBJ2-7; no definite D call. The CDR3 runs 12 residues. The germline V and J ends were trimmed by 3 bases and 7 bases, with 10 bases remaining between them. Germline loops: CDR1 SEHNR, CDR2 FQNEAQ (reference sequence).

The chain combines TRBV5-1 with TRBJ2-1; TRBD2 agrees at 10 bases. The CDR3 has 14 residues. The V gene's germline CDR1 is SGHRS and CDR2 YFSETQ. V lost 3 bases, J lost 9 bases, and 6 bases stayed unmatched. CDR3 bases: TGCGCCAGCAGCTCGTATGTAGCGGGAGGTGAGCAGTTCTTC. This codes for CASSSYVAGGEQFF. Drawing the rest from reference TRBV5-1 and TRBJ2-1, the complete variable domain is KAGVTQTPRYLIKTRGQQVTLSCSPISGHRSVSWYQQTPGQGLQFLFEYFSETQRNKGNFPGRFSGRQFSNSRSEMNVSTLELGDSALYLCASSSYVAGGEQFFGPGTRLTVL.

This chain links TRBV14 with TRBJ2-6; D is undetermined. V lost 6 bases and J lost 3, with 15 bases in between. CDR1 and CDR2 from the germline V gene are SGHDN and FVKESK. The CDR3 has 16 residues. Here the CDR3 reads CASSRELVGGANVLTF. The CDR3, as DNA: TGTGCCAGCAGTCGCGAGCTGGTCGGTGGGGCCAACGTCCTGACTTTC.

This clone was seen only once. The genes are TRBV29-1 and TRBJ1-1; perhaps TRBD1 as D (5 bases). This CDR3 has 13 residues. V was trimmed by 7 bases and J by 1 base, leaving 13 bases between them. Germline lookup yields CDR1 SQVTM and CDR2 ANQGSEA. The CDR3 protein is CSASGFGNTEAFF. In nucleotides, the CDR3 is TGCAGCGCTTCAGGGTTTGGGAACACTGAAGCTTTCTTT.

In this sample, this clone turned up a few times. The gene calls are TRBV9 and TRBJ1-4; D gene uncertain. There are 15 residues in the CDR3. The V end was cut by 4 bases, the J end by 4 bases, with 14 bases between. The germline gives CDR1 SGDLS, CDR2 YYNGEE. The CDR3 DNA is TGTGCCAGCAGCCTAGGGCCCGGGATTAATGAAAAACTGTTTTTT. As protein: CASSLGPGINEKLFF.

The CDR3 DNA follows: TGTGCCAGCAGCTTGGAACAGGATACGCAGTATTTT. Protein product: CASSLEQDTQYF. This rearrangement joins TRBV5-8 to TRBJ2-3; unclear D gene. The CDR3 has 12 amino acids. The V end was cut by 0 bases, the J end by 6 bases, with 5 bases between. Per the germline V gene, CDR1 is SGHTS and CDR2 is YDEGEE.

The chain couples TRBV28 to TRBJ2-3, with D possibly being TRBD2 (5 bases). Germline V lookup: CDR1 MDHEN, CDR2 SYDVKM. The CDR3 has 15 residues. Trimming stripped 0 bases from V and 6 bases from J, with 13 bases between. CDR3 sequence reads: CASSLWDSRGDTQYF. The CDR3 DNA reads TGTGCCAGCAGTTTATGGGACTCCCGAGGGGATACGCAGTATTTT.

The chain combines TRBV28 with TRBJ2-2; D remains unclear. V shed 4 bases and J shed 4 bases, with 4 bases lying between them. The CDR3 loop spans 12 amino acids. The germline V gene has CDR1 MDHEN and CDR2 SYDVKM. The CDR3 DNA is TGTGCCAGCAGTTCGGTCACCGGGGAGCTGTTTTTT. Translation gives CASSSVTGELFF. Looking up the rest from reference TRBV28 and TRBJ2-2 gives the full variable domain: DVKVTQSSRYLVKRTGEKVFLECVQDMDHENMFWYRQDPGLGLRLIYFSYDVKMKEKGDIPEGYSVSREKKERFSLILESASTNQTSMYLCASSSVTGELFFGEGSRLTVL.

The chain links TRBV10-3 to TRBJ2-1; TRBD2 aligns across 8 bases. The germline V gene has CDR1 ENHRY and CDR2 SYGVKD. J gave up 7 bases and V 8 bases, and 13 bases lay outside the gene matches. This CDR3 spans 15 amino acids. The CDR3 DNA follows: TGTGCCATCGGGCCCGGGGCGGGAGGATCTAATGAGCAGTTCTTC. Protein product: CAIGPGAGGSNEQFF.

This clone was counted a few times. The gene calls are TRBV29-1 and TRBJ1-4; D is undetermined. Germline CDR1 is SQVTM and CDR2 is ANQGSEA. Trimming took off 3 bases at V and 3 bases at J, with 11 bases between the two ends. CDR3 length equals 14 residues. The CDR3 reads CSVDIRGPNEKLFF. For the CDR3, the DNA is TGCAGCGTTGATATTCGAGGGCCTAATGAAAAACTGTTTTTT.

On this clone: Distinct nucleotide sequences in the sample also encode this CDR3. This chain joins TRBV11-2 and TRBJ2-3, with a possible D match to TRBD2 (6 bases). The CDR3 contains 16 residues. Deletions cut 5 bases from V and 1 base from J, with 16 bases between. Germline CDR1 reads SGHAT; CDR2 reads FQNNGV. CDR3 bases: TGTGCCAGCAGCGAATATCCGGAGCGGGGCACAGATACGCAGTATTTT. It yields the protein CASSEYPERGTDTQYF.

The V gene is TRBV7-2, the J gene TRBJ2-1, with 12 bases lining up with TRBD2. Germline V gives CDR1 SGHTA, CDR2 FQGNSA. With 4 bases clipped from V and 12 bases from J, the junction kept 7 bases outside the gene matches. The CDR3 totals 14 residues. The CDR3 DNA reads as TGTGCCAGCAGCTCGGGACTAGCGGGTACGGGGCAGTTCTTC. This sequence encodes CASSSGLAGTGQFF. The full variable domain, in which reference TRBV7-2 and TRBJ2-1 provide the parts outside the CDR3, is GAGVSQSPSNKVTEKGKDVELRCDPISGHTALYWYRQSLGQGLEFLIYFQGNSAPDKSGLPSDRFSAERTGGSVSTLTIQRTQQEDSAVYLCASSSGLAGTGQFFGPGTRLTVL.

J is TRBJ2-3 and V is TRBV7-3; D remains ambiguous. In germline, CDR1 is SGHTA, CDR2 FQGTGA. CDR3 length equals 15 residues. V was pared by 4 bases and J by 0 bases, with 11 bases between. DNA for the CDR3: TGTGCCAGCAGCTCCAACCCCGGGAGCACAGATACGCAGTATTTT. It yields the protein CASSSNPGSTDTQYF.

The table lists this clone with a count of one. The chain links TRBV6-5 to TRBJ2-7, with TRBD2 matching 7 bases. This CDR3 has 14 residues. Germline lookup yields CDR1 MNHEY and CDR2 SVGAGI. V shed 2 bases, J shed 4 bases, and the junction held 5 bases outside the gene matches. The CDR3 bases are TGTGCCAGCAGTTACGGCGGGAGTTGGTACGAGCAGTACTTC. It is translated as CASSYGGSWYEQYF.

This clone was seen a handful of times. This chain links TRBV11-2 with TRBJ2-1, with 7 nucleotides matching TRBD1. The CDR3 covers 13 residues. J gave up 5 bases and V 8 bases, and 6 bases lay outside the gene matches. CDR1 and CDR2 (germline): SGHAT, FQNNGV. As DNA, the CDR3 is TGTGCCAGCCAGGGACAGCCAGACAATGAGCAGTTCTTC. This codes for CASQGQPDNEQFF.

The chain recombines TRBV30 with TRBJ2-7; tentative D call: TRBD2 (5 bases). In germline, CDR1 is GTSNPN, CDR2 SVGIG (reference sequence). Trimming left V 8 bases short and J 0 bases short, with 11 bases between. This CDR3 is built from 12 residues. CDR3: CAGVGVSYEQYF. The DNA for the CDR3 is TGTGCCGGGGTGGGAGTCTCCTACGAGCAGTACTTC.

The CDR3 nucleotides read TGTGCCAGCAGCTTACAACCGGGTTCGAACACCGGGGAGCTGTTTTTT. It codes for CASSLQPGSNTGELFF. The chain combines TRBV7-3 with TRBJ2-2; D gene unclear. Trimming took 2 bases from V and 0 from J, leaving 10 bases between them. CDR3 length: 16 residues. Germline values: CDR1 SGHTA, CDR2 FQGTGA. Looking up the rest from reference TRBV7-3 and TRBJ2-2 gives the full variable domain: GAGVSQTPSNKVTEKGKYVELRCDPISGHTALYWYRQSLGQGPEFLIYFQGTGAADDSGLPNDRFFAVRPEGSVSTLKIQRTERGDSAVYLCASSLQPGSNTGELFFGEGSRLTVL.

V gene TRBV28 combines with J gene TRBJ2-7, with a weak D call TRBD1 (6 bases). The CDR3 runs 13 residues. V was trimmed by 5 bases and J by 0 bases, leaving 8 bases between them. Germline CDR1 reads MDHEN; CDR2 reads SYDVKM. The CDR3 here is CASSDRSSYEQYF. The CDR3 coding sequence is TGTGCCAGCAGTGACAGGAGCTCCTACGAGCAGTACTTC.